The present entry profiles one T cell receptor beta chain with its context. The antigen remains undetermined. The sample originates from a study of T cell responses to AZD1222 COVID-19 vaccine. Findings and caveats of the study: Close to half of spike-specific TCRs reportedly recognize unmutated variant regions. Rises in breadth and depth of Spike-specific TCRs came after two AZD1222 doses.

Germline CDR1 is MNHEY and CDR2 is SVGEGT. V dropped 2 bases and J dropped 5 bases, with 13 bases sitting between them. This CDR3 spans 16 amino acids. Assay: immunoSEQ multiplex PCR; the TCRdb copy retains only in-frame clones and omits some. The sample lists around 70,000 clones; approximately 85% were seen once. This clonotype originated in an adult in good health. The J gene is TRBJ1-6, the V gene TRBV6-2 or TRBV6-3; D gene uncertain. This specimen was peripheral blood, taken on day 0 of MenACWY control vaccination. The CDR3 protein is CASSYPPRRNNSPLHF. The CDR3 coding sequence is TGTGCCAGCAGTTACCCGCCCAGGCGTAATAATTCACCCCTCCACTTT.